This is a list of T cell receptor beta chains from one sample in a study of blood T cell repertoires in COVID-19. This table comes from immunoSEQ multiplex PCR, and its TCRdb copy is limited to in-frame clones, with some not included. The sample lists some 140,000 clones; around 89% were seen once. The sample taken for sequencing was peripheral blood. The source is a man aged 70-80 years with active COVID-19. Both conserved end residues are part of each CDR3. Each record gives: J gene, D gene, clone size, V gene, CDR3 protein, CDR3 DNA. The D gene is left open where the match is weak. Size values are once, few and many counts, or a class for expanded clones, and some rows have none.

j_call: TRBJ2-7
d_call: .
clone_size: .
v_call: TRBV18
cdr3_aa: CASSPSSYEQYF
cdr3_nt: TGTGCCAGCTCGCCTAGCTCCTACGAGCAGTACTTC

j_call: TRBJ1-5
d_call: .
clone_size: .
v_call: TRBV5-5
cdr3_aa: CASSLGRLNQPQHF
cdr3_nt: TGTGCCAGCAGCTTGGGGCGGTTGAATCAGCCCCAGCATTTT

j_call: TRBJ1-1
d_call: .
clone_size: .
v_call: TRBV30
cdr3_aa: CAWSRQVNNAFF
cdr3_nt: TGTGCCTGGAGTCGGCAGGTAAATAACGCTTTCTTT

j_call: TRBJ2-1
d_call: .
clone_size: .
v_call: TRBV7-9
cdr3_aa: CASSLSGANEQFF
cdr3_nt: TGTGCCAGCAGCTTGAGCGGAGCCAATGAGCAGTTCTTC

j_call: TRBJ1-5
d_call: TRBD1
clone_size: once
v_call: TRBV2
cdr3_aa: CASSVGGQGAGQPQHF
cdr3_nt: TGTGCCAGCAGTGTAGGGGGACAGGGGGCCGGGCAGCCCCAGCATTTT

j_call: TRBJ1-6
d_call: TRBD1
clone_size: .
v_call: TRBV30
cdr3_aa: CAWNRGLNSPLHF
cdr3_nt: TGTGCCTGGAACAGGGGGCTTAATTCACCCCTCCACTTT

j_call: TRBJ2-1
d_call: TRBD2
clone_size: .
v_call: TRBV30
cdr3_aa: CAWSTPWRDYSGPYNEQFF
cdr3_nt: TGTGCCTGGAGTACCCCTTGGAGGGACTACTCCGGGCCCTACAATGAGCAGTTCTTC

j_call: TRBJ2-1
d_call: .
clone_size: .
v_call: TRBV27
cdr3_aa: CASSLVAPSSYNEQFF
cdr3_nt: TGTGCCAGCAGTTTAGTAGCGCCCAGCTCCTACAATGAGCAGTTCTTC

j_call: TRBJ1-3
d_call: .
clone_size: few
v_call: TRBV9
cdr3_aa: CASSSGGNTIYF
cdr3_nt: TGTGCCAGCAGCTCAGGGGGAAACACCATATATTTT

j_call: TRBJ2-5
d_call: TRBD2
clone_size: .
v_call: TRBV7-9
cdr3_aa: CASSPSLAGGPWKTQYF
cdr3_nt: TGTGCCAGCAGCCCCAGCCTAGCGGGAGGGCCGTGGAAGACCCAGTACTTC

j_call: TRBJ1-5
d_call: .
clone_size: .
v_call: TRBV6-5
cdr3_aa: CASSPQGNQPQHF
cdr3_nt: TGTGCCAGCAGCCCACAGGGCAATCAGCCCCAGCATTTT

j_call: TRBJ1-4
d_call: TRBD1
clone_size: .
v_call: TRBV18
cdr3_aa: CASSPLDRGVKLFF
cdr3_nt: TGTGCCAGCTCACCCTTGGACAGGGGAGTAAAACTGTTTTTT

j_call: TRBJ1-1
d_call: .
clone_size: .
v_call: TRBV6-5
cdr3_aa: CASSYAKGNIEAFF
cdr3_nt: TGTGCCAGCAGTTACGCGAAGGGGAACATAGAAGCTTTCTTT

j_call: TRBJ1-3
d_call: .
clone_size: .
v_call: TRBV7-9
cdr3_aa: CASSLSGGNTIYF
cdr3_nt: TGTGCCAGCAGCTTGTCAGGGGGAAACACCATATATTTT

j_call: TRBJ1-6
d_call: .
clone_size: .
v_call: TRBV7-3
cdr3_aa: CASSFQGMNSPLHF
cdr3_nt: TGTGCCAGCAGCTTTCAGGGGATGAATTCACCCCTCCACTTT

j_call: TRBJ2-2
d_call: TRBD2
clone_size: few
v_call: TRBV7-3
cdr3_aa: CASSLAGGGTGELFF
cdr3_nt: TGTGCCAGCAGCTTAGCGGGAGGGGGCACCGGGGAGCTGTTTTTT

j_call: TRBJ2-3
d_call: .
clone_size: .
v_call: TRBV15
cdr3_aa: CATSRAIGTDTQYF
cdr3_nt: TGTGCCACCTCCAGGGCGATCGGCACAGATACGCAGTATTTT

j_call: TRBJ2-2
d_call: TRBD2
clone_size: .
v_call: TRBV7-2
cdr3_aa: CASSATSGRTGELFF
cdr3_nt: TGTGCCAGCAGCGCGACTAGCGGTCGCACCGGGGAGCTGTTTTTT

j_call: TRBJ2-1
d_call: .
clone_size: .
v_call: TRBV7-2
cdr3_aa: CASSLGRGEQFF
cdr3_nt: TGTGCCAGCAGCTTAGGGCGGGGTGAGCAGTTCTTC

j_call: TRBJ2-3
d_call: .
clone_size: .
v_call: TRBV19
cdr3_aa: CASSTNSLSTDTQYF
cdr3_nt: TGTGCCAGTAGTACCAACAGCCTTAGCACAGATACGCAGTATTTT

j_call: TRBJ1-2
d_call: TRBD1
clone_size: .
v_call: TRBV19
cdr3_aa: CASSIPTGAYYGYTF
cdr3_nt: TGTGCCAGTAGTATTCCTACAGGGGCCTACTATGGCTACACCTTC

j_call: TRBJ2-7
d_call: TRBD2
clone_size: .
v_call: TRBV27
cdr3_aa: CASSPARLAGAAYEQYF
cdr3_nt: TGTGCCAGCAGCCCTGCCCGACTAGCGGGAGCAGCCTACGAGCAGTACTTC

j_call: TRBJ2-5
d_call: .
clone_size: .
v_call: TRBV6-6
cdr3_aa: CASSEPGQYQETQYF
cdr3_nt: TGTGCCAGCAGTGAGCCGGGACAATACCAAGAGACCCAGTACTTC

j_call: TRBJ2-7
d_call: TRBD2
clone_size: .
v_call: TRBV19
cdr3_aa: CASRREGSGAYEQYF
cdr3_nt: TGTGCCAGTAGGCGGGAGGGAAGTGGTGCCTACGAGCAGTACTTC

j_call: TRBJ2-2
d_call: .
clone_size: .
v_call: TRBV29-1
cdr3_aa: CSVAGIQATGELFF
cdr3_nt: TGCAGCGTTGCGGGGATCCAAGCCACCGGGGAGCTGTTTTTT

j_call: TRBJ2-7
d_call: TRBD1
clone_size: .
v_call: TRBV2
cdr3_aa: CASSEGRGRSYEQYF
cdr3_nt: TGTGCCAGCAGTGAGGGCAGGGGGCGATCCTACGAGCAGTACTTC

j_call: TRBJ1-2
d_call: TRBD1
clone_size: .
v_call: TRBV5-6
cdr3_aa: CASSFPTGLEAGYTF
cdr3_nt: TGTGCCAGCAGCTTCCCGACAGGGCTTGAGGCGGGCTACACCTTC

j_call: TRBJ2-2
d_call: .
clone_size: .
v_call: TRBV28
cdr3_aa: CASSFGGTGELFF
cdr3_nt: TGTGCCAGCAGTTTCGGGGGCACCGGGGAGCTGTTTTTT

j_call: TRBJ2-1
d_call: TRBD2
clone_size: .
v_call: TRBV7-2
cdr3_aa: CASSYTSGAYNEQFF
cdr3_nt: TGTGCCAGCAGCTATACTAGCGGAGCTTACAATGAGCAGTTCTTC

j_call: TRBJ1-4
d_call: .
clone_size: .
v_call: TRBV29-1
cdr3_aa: CSVQQATNEKLFF
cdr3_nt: TGCAGCGTACAGCAAGCAACTAATGAAAAACTGTTTTTT

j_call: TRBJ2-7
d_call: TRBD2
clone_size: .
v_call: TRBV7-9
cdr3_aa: CASSLTLAGADEQYF
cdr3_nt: TGTGCCAGCAGCCTTACTCTAGCGGGAGCTGACGAGCAGTACTTC

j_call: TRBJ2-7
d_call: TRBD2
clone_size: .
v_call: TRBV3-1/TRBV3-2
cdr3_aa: CASSQDPPSGSSSYEQYF
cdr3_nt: TGTGCCAGCAGCCAAGATCCGCCTAGCGGGTCGAGCTCCTACGAGCAGTACTTC

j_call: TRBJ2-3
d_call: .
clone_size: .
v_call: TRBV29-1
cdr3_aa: CSVKRTSGTPNTQYF
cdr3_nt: TGCAGCGTGAAACGGACATCAGGGACTCCCAATACGCAGTATTTT

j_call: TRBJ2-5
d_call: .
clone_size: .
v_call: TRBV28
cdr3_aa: CALGGVRETQYF
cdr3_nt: TGTGCCTTAGGGGGAGTGCGCGAGACCCAGTACTTC

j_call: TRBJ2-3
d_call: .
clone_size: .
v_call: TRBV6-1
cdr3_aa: CASSEGGLLDTQYF
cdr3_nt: TGTGCCAGCAGTGAAGGGGGACTTTTAGATACGCAGTATTTT

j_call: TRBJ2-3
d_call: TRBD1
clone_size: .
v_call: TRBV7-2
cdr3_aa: CASSHHRGQGTDTQYF
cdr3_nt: TGTGCCAGCAGCCACCACAGGGGGCAAGGCACAGATACGCAGTATTTT

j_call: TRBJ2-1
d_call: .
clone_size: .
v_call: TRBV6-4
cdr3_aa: CASSVEAGPYNEQFF
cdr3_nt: TGTGCCAGCAGTGTTGAGGCGGGACCCTACAATGAGCAGTTCTTC

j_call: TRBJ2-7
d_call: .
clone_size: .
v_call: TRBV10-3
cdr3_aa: CAISDSSYEQYF
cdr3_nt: TGTGCCATCAGTGACAGCTCCTACGAGCAGTACTTC

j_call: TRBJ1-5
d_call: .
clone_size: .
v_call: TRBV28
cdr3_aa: CASSFPGRAGNQPQHF
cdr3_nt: TGTGCCAGCAGTTTCCCTGGCAGGGCTGGCAATCAGCCCCAGCATTTT

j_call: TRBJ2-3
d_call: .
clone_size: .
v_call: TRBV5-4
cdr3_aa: CASSQFSSDYTDTQYF
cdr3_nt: TGTGCCAGCAGCCAATTTTCTAGCGACTACACAGATACGCAGTATTTT

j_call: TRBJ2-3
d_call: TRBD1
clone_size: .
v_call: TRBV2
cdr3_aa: CASSGLQGGTDTQYF
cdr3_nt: TGTGCCAGCAGTGGACTACAGGGGGGCACAGATACGCAGTATTTT

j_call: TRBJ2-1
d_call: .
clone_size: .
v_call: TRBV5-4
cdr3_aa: CASSPIAGEQFF
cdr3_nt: TGTGCCAGCAGTCCGATAGCCGGTGAGCAGTTCTTC

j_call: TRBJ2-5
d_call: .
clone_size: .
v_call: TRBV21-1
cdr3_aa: CASSKGLAGEETQYF
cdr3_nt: TGTGCCAGCAGCAAAGGACTAGCGGGAGAAGAGACCCAGTACTTC

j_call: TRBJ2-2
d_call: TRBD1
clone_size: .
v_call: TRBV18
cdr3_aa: CASSPGRGSGGELFF
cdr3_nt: TGTGCCAGCTCACCCGGCAGGGGGTCCGGCGGGGAGCTGTTTTTT

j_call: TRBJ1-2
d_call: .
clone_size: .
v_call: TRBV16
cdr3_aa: CATTRDKGGYGYTF
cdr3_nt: TGTGCCACTACGAGGGACAAAGGGGGCTATGGCTACACCTTC

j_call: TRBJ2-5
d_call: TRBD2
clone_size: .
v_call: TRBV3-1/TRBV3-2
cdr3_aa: CASRPTSGTSGRETQYF
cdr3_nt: TGTGCCAGCAGACCCACTTCCGGGACTAGCGGGCGGGAGACCCAGTACTTC

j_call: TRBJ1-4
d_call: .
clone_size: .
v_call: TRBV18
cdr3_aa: CASSPMRGTVDEKLFF
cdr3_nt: TGTGCCAGCTCACCAATGAGGGGGACGGTGGATGAAAAACTGTTTTTT

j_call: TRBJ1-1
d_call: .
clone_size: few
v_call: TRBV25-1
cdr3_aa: CASSSDRFGGMWAEAFF
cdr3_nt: TGTGCCAGCAGTAGTGACAGGTTTGGGGGAATGTGGGCTGAAGCTTTCTTT

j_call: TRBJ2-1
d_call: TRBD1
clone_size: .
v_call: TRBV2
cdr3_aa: CASSEGQGVYNEQFF
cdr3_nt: TGTGCCAGCAGTGAGGGACAGGGGGTTTACAATGAGCAGTTCTTC

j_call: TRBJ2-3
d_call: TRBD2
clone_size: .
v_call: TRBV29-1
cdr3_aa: CSLLASGSTDTQYF
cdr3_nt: TGCAGCCTCTTGGCTAGCGGTAGCACAGATACGCAGTATTTT

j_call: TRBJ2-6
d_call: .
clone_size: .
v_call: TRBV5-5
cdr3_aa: CASSLTGGGANVLTF
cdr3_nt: TGTGCCAGCAGCTTAACGGGGGGCGGGGCCAACGTCCTGACTTTC

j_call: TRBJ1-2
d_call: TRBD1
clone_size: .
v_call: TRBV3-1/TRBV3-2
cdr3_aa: CASSLGQGNYGYTF
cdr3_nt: TGTGCCAGCAGCCTCGGACAGGGCAACTATGGCTACACCTTC

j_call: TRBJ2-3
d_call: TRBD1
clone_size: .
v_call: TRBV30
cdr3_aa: CAWSRDRGRADTQYF
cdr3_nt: TGTGCCTGGAGTAGGGACAGGGGGCGCGCAGATACGCAGTATTTT

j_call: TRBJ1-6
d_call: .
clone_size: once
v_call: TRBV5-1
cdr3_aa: CASSFGTPRGNSPLHF
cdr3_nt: TGCGCCAGCAGCTTTGGGACCCCGAGGGGGAATTCACCCCTCCACTTT

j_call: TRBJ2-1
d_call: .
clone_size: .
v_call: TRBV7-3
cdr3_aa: CASSPRSSVPNEQFF
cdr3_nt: TGTGCCAGCAGCCCTCGATCCAGTGTTCCTAATGAGCAGTTCTTC

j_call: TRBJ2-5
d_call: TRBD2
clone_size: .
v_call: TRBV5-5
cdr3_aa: CASSPSGSETQYF
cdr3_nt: TGTGCCAGCAGCCCCAGCGGGAGCGAGACCCAGTACTTC